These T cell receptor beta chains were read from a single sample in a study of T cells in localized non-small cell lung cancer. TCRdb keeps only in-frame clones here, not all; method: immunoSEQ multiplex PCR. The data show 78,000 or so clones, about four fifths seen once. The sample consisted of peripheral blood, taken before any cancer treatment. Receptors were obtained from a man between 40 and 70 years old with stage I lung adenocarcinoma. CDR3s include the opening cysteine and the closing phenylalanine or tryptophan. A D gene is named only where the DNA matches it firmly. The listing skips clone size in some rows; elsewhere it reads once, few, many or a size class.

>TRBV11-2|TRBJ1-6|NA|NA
CASSFTGQRQSPLHF
TGTGCCAGCAGCTTCACTGGACAGAGGCAATCACCCCTCCACTTT
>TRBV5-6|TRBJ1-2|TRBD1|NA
CASKIDRDREDRIYYGYTF
TGTGCCAGCAAGATTGACCGGGACAGGGAGGACCGAATCTATTATGGCTACACCTTC
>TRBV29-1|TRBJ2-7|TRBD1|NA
CSARTGSSYEQYF
TGCAGCGCGAGGACAGGGAGCTCCTACGAGCAGTACTTC
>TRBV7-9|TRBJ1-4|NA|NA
CASSLVGHREATNEKLFF
TGTGCCAGCAGCTTAGTCGGGCACAGAGAGGCGACTAATGAAAAACTGTTTTTT
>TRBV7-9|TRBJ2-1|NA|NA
CASSSGAGQLRLNEQFF
TGTGCCAGCAGCTCCGGAGCGGGACAGCTTCGTTTGAATGAGCAGTTCTTC
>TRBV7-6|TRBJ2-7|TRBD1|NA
CASSLQQGAHEQYF
TGTGCCAGCAGCTTGCAACAGGGGGCCCACGAGCAGTACTTC
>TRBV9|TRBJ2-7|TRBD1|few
CASSGGQGPGEQYF
TGTGCCAGCAGCGGGGGACAGGGCCCTGGCGAGCAGTACTTC
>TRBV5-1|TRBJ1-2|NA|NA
CASSLGSNSLYGYTF
TGCGCCAGCAGCTTGGGGTCGAACAGCCTATATGGCTACACCTTC
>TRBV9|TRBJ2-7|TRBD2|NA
CASSVGGLAEGEQYF
TGTGCCAGCAGCGTAGGTGGACTAGCCGAGGGGGAGCAGTACTTC
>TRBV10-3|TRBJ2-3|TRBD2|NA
CAISDPGLGTDTQYF
TGTGCCATCAGTGATCCGGGACTAGGAACAGATACGCAGTATTTT
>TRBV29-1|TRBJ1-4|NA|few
CSVSPGGARLFF
TGCAGCGTGTCCCCGGGGGGGGCGCGACTGTTTTTT
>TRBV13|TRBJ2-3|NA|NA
CASSLGPDPPGGDTQYF
TGTGCCAGCAGCTTAGGCCCTGATCCGCCTGGGGGAGATACGCAGTATTTT
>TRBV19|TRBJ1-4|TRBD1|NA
CASSLPSGGREKLFF
TGTGCCAGTAGTCTCCCGTCAGGGGGAAGGGAAAAACTGTTTTTT
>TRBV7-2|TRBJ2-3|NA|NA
CASSFMGLDTQYF
TGTGCCAGCAGCTTTATGGGTTTAGATACGCAGTATTTT
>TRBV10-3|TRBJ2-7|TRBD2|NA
CAARGTSGGERYEQYF
TGTGCCGCCCGGGGAACTAGCGGGGGGGAACGGTACGAGCAGTACTTC
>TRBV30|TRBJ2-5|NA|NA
CAWSAPVGTQYF
TGTGCCTGGAGCGCCCCCGTTGGGACCCAGTACTTC
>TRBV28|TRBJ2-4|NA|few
CASSSQPTKNIQYF
TGTGCCAGCAGCTCACAACCCACCAAAAACATTCAGTACTTC
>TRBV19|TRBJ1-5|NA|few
CASDRRGSSNQPQHF
TGTGCCAGCGATCGTAGGGGGTCGAGCAATCAGCCCCAGCATTTT
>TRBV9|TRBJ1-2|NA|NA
CASSPTGTWNHGYTF
TGTGCCAGCAGCCCCACAGGAACTTGGAACCATGGCTACACCTTC
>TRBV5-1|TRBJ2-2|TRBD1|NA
CASSFRTGNTGELFF
TGCGCCAGCAGCTTTAGGACAGGGAACACCGGGGAGCTGTTTTTT
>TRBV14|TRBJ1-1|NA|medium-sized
CASSPSKGINTEAFF
TGTGCCAGCAGCCCCTCAAAAGGAATAAACACTGAAGCTTTCTTT
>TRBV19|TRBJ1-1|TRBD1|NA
CASSIGDGTGYLNTEAFF
TGTGCCAGTAGTATCGGAGATGGGACAGGGTATTTGAACACTGAAGCTTTCTTT
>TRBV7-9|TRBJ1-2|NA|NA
CASSLVSIGGYTF
TGTGCCAGCAGCTTAGTTAGCATCGGCGGCTACACCTTC
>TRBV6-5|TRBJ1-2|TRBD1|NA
CASSYGTDRGRYGYTF
TGTGCCAGCAGTTACGGGACGGACAGGGGACGGTATGGCTACACCTTC
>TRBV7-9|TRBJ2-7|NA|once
CASSPSPGYYEQYF
TGTGCCAGCAGCCCTTCCCCCGGGTACTACGAGCAGTACTTC
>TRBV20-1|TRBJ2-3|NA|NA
CSASHDTQYF
TGCAGTGCTAGCCATGATACGCAGTATTTT
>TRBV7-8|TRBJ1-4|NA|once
CASSFLVTRTNEKLFF
TGTGCCAGCAGCTTCCTAGTCACGAGGACTAATGAAAAACTGTTTTTT
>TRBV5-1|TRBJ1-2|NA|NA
CASSLKQGPNYGYTF
TGCGCCAGCAGCTTGAAACAGGGACCTAACTATGGCTACACCTTC
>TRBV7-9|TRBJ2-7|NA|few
CASSLAPGHSSYEQYF
TGTGCCAGCAGCTTAGCCCCGGGACACAGCTCCTACGAGCAGTACTTC
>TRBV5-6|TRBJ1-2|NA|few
CASSLTVIPDSNYGYTF
TGTGCCAGCAGCTTGACTGTTATACCCGATTCTAACTATGGCTACACCTTC
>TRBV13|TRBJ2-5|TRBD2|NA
CASSSSGRGEETQYF
TGTGCCAGCAGCTCCTCAGGCCGGGGGGAAGAGACCCAGTACTTC
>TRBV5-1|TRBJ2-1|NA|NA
CASNPGDTGTYNEQFF
TGCGCCAGCAACCCCGGCGATACAGGGACCTACAATGAGCAGTTCTTC
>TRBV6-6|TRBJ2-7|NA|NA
CASSPYSSSSYEQYF
TGTGCCAGCAGTCCCTACTCGTCAAGCTCCTACGAGCAGTACTTC